This paragraph covers one TCR beta chain sequence. This CDR3 contains 16 residues. Per germline, CDR1 SGHTA and CDR2 FQGNSA. V was clipped by 2 bases and J by 1 base, with 11 bases between them. These data originate in a study of control samples from healthy donors and cancer patients. Some clones are missing from TCRdb's copy, which holds only in-frame ones; the method was immunoSEQ multiplex PCR. In the table there are 65,000 to 100,000 clones, around 87% of which are singletons. What was sequenced was blood. The V call is TRBV7-2, the J call TRBJ2-2; D not certain. The TCR originated in a man aged 50 or older in good health. The CDR3 nucleotides read TGTGCCAGCAGCTTATTGCACCCGGGGAACACCGGGGAGCTGTTTTTT. It encodes CASSLLHPGNTGELFF.